The 29 T cell receptor beta chains presented below share a single source sample, sequenced in a study of blood T cell repertoires in COVID-19. Some clones are missing from TCRdb's copy, which holds only in-frame ones; the method was immunoSEQ multiplex PCR. The sample records under 350,000 clones, 80% to 90% being singletons. Sequencing input: PBMCs or T cells enriched from blood (not recorded which). These receptors all come from a woman in her 40s with acute COVID-19.

This chain joins TRBV15 and TRBJ1-2; TRBD1 matches at 10 bases. Looked up from germline, CDR1 is LNHNV and CDR2 is YYDKDF (reference sequence). J was trimmed by 8 bases and V by 0 bases; bases with no gene match: 9. CDR3 size: 16 residues. The CDR3 region is CATSRELGQGWDGYTF. DNA of the CDR3: TGTGCCACCAGCAGAGAATTGGGACAGGGGTGGGACGGCTACACCTTC.

In its sample, this clone was seen a few times. The chain employs TRBV9 and TRBJ2-5, with D maybe TRBD1 (6 bases). V was pared by 0 bases and J by 4 bases, with 19 bases between. The CDR3 extends over 17 amino acids. Germline CDR1 SGDLS, CDR2 YYNGEE. The CDR3 sequence: CASSVGRGQGITETQYF. In DNA form, the CDR3 reads TGTGCCAGCAGCGTAGGCAGGGGCCAGGGGATAACAGAGACCCAGTACTTC.

V gene TRBV5-1 combines with J gene TRBJ1-6; the match to TRBD1 covers 7 bases. Germline loops: CDR1 SGHRS, CDR2 YFSETQ. The CDR3 contains 14 residues. Trimming removed 3 bases from V and 8 bases from J; junction bases left unmatched: 5. CDR3 sequence (DNA): TGCGCCAGCAGCTGGGACAGAGGAGATTCACCCCTCCACTTT. It specifies CASSWDRGDSPLHF. The whole variable domain, filled in from reference TRBV5-1 and TRBJ1-6, reads KAGVTQTPRYLIKTRGQQVTLSCSPISGHRSVSWYQQTPGQGLQFLFEYFSETQRNKGNFPGRFSGRQFSNSRSEMNVSTLELGDSALYLCASSWDRGDSPLHFGNGTRLTVT.

The CDR3 nucleotides read TGTGCCAGCGCTAAATTTGGGGGCGCGGTCACTGAAGCTTTCTTT. This sequence encodes CASAKFGGAVTEAFF. This rearrangement joins TRBV2 to TRBJ1-1; D might be TRBD1 (6 bases). CDR3 length equals 15 residues. The germline V and J ends were trimmed by 8 bases and 4 bases, with 20 bases remaining between them. Germline V gene sequence: CDR1 SNHLY, CDR2 FYNNEI.

The V and J genes are TRBV4-2 and TRBJ2-1, with 7 bases identical to TRBD2. The V segment lost 2 bases and the J segment 6 bases; nucleotides outside the gene matches: 4. Germline CDR1 reads LGHNA; CDR2 reads YNFKEQ. The CDR3 has 14 amino acids. CDR3: CASSQQASGNEQFF. CDR3 DNA: TGTGCCAGCAGCCAACAAGCTAGCGGCAATGAGCAGTTCTTC.

V and J are TRBV5-1 and TRBJ2-4; D uncertain. Germline CDR1 SGHRS, CDR2 YFSETQ. The V and J ends lost 4 bases and 8 bases respectively, with 16 bases between them. This CDR3 has 14 residues. The CDR3 loop reads CASSDSLRSDIQYF. CDR3 in DNA: TGCGCCAGCAGCGATTCATTACGGAGCGACATTCAGTACTTC. Full variable domain (remainder filled in from reference TRBV5-1 and TRBJ2-4): KAGVTQTPRYLIKTRGQQVTLSCSPISGHRSVSWYQQTPGQGLQFLFEYFSETQRNKGNFPGRFSGRQFSNSRSEMNVSTLELGDSALYLCASSDSLRSDIQYFGAGTRLSVL.

The chain combines TRBV10-3 with TRBJ1-1; weak D call: TRBD1 (5 bases). Trimming stripped 4 bases from V and 1 base from J, with 16 bases between. Looked up from germline, CDR1 is ENHRY and CDR2 is SYGVKD. The CDR3 totals 16 residues. The CDR3 nucleotides read TGTGCCATCAGTGTTGGGCAGGGAAGAGGGAACACTGAAGCTTTCTTT. Translation: CAISVGQGRGNTEAFF.

The rearrangement links TRBV12-3 or TRBV12-4 to TRBJ1-5, with no clear D. V shed 2 bases and J shed 4 bases, with 6 bases lying between them. The CDR3 covers 13 residues. The CDR3 nucleotides read TGTGCCAGCAGTTTATCTTATAATCAGCCCCAGCATTTT. This codes for CASSLSYNQPQHF.

The DNA of the CDR3 is TGCGCCAGCAGCTTGGGAGGAGCCCAGTACTTC. It yields the protein CASSLGGAQYF. The rearrangement joins TRBV5-1 to TRBJ2-5; D call uncertain. This CDR3 comprises 11 residues. The germline V gene encodes CDR1 SGHRS and CDR2 YFSETQ. V dropped 0 bases and J dropped 9 bases, with 6 bases sitting between them. Full variable domain (outside the CDR3, taken from reference TRBV5-1 and TRBJ2-5): KAGVTQTPRYLIKTRGQQVTLSCSPISGHRSVSWYQQTPGQGLQFLFEYFSETQRNKGNFPGRFSGRQFSNSRSEMNVSTLELGDSALYLCASSLGGAQYFGPGTRLLVL.

In this sample, this clone turned up a few times. This rearrangement joins TRBV5-6 to TRBJ2-7, with 7 bases that match TRBD1. V was clipped by 4 bases and J by 0 bases; unmatched bases: 7. This CDR3 has 15 amino acids. CDR1 is SGHDT and CDR2 is YYEEEE in the germline V gene. The CDR3 region is CASSQTGTASYEQYF. Written as DNA, the CDR3 is TGTGCCAGCAGCCAAACCGGGACAGCCTCCTACGAGCAGTACTTC.

This clone has more than one count but fewer than ten. This rearrangement joins TRBV25-1 to TRBJ1-2; a weak D match, TRBD1 (5 bases). CDR3 length equals 14 residues. Germline lookup yields CDR1 MGHDK and CDR2 SYGVNS. V lost 3 bases to trimming and J lost 12 bases, with 20 bases between them. CDR3 bases: TGTGCCAGCAGTGACGACGGCAGGGCCGTGCCGAACACCTTC. It encodes CASSDDGRAVPNTF.

In its sample, this clone was seen many times. V is TRBV4-2 and J is TRBJ1-1; D not resolved. With 1 base removed from V and 3 bases from J, the gap between germline ends came to 15 bases. This CDR3 has 16 amino acids. Germline loops: CDR1 LGHNA, CDR2 YNFKEQ. DNA of the CDR3: TGTGCCAGCAGCCAAGTAACGGGAGGTCGTTACACTGAAGCTTTCTTT. It is translated as CASSQVTGGRYTEAFF.

The gene calls are TRBV7-8 and TRBJ1-4, with D perhaps matching TRBD1 (6 bases). V gave up 4 bases and J gave up 5 bases, with 11 bases separating them. Germline CDR1 SGHVS, CDR2 FQNEAQ. The CDR3 consists of 14 residues. The CDR3 protein is CASSSTGENEKLFF. In nucleotides, the CDR3 is TGTGCCAGCAGCTCGACAGGAGAGAATGAAAAACTGTTTTTT. Based on the CDR3 plus reference TRBV7-8 and TRBJ1-4, the full variable domain is GAGVSQSPRYKVAKRGQDVALRCDPISGHVSLFWYQQALGQGPEFLTYFQNEAQLDKSGLPSDRFFAERPEGSVSTLKIQRTQQEDSAVYLCASSSTGENEKLFFGSGTQLSVL.

This clone was counted a single time. The chain couples TRBV7-8 to TRBJ1-2; D call uncertain. The CDR3 covers 14 residues. Trimming stripped 5 bases from V and 4 bases from J, with 14 bases between. Germline assignment: CDR1 SGHVS and CDR2 FQNEAQ. In nucleotides, the CDR3 is TGTGCCAGCAGCCCCGGTATAGCGCTCTATGGCTACACCTTC. This sequence encodes CASSPGIALYGYTF.

The V call is TRBV6-5, the J call TRBJ2-7, with TRBD2 matching 7 bases. This CDR3 is 14 amino acids long. J was trimmed by 4 bases and V by 6 bases; bases with no gene match: 9. Per germline, CDR1 MNHEY and CDR2 SVGAGI. CDR3 DNA: TGTGCCAGCAGCCGCGGGGGACGGATTTACGAGCAGTACTTC. Translation gives CASSRGGRIYEQYF.

In this sample, this clone turned up once. The chain couples TRBV18 to TRBJ2-1; 9 bases match TRBD2. This CDR3 has 17 residues. Trimming took 0 bases from V and 4 from J; bases not matched to a gene: 7. Per the germline V gene, CDR1 is KGHSH and CDR2 is LQKENI. The CDR3 DNA reads TGTGCCAGCTCACCACCGATGGCGGGAGGGCCTTACAATGAGCAGTTCTTC. Translated: CASSPPMAGGPYNEQFF.

The rearrangement links TRBV9 to TRBJ2-5; maybe TRBD1 (6 bases). Trimming cost V 0 bases and J 3 bases, with 6 bases left between them. This CDR3 is built from 13 residues. From germline, CDR1 is SGDLS and CDR2 YYNGEE. CDR3 residues: CASSVGTEETQYF. DNA of the CDR3: TGTGCCAGCAGCGTAGGGACAGAAGAGACCCAGTACTTC.

This clone was seen only once. The rearrangement joins TRBV9 to TRBJ2-2; maybe TRBD1 (5 bases). V was cut by 3 bases and J by 0 bases, with 6 bases left in between. The CDR3 covers 14 residues. CDR1 and CDR2 (germline): SGDLS, YYNGEE. CDR3 bases: TGTGCCAGCAGCGCGACAGCGAACACCGGGGAGCTGTTTTTT. Protein sequence: CASSATANTGELFF.

The rearrangement joins TRBV7-3 to TRBJ2-3; 8 bases agree with TRBD2. The V gene end was trimmed by 1 base and the J gene end by 0 bases; junction bases not matched to a gene: 18. This CDR3 spans 21 amino acids. In germline, CDR1 is SGHTA, CDR2 FQGTGA. Here the CDR3 reads CASSLNPGTETSVSSTDTQYF. The CDR3 DNA reads as TGTGCCAGCAGCTTAAATCCCGGGACCGAGACTAGCGTTTCTAGCACAGATACGCAGTATTTT. Full variable domain (remainder filled in from reference TRBV7-3 and TRBJ2-3): GAGVSQTPSNKVTEKGKYVELRCDPISGHTALYWYRQSLGQGPEFLIYFQGTGAADDSGLPNDRFFAVRPEGSVSTLKIQRTERGDSAVYLCASSLNPGTETSVSSTDTQYFGPGTRLTVL.

The CDR3 here is CASSLASGQQETQYF. The CDR3 DNA reads as TGTGCCAGCAGCTTAGCGTCGGGACAGCAAGAGACCCAGTACTTC. The chain is built from TRBV7-6 and TRBJ2-5; 7 nucleotides agree with TRBD1. Trimming at V came to 0 bases and at J to 2 bases, leaving 3 bases not matched to a gene. Germline CDR1 reads SGHVS; CDR2 reads FNYEAQ. The CDR3 length is 15 residues. Based on the CDR3 plus reference TRBV7-6 and TRBJ2-5, the full variable domain is GAGVSQSPRYKVTKRGQDVALRCDPISGHVSLYWYRQALGQGPEFLTYFNYEAQQDKSGLPNDRFSAERPEGSISTLTIQRTEQRDSAMYRCASSLASGQQETQYFGPGTRLLVL.

This chain connects TRBV9 to TRBJ2-2; D possibly corresponds to TRBD2 (6 bases). This CDR3 spans 16 amino acids. The V end lost 5 bases, the J end lost 5 bases, and 19 bases lay between the germline ends. Germline V gene sequence: CDR1 SGDLS, CDR2 YYNGEE. The CDR3 reads CASRWDPGEGTGELFF. The CDR3, as DNA: TGTGCCAGCAGGTGGGATCCGGGAGAGGGGACCGGGGAGCTGTTTTTT.

The chain has TRBV18 and TRBJ1-6; unclear D gene. Deletions cut 5 bases from V and 6 bases from J, with 17 bases between. The germline V gene has CDR1 KGHSH and CDR2 LQKENI. The CDR3 contains 16 residues. In nucleotides, the CDR3 is TGTGCCAGCTCATCCAACACAGTTGATCGTAATTCACCCCTCCACTTT. It specifies CASSSNTVDRNSPLHF.

The chain employs TRBV5-1 and TRBJ2-7; 15 nucleotides match TRBD2. The trim removed 3 bases at V and 3 bases at J, leaving 4 bases unmatched. Germline-derived CDR1 and CDR2 are SGHRS and YFSETQ. The CDR3 sequence is 16 residues long. CDR3 protein: CASSYGTSGGIYEQYF. For the CDR3, the DNA is TGCGCCAGCAGCTACGGGACTAGCGGGGGGATCTACGAGCAGTACTTC.

The gene calls are TRBV2 and TRBJ1-5, with D possibly being TRBD1 (5 bases). CDR3 length: 14 amino acids. V was shortened by 4 bases and J by 2 bases, with 9 bases between the two germline ends. Germline CDR1 and CDR2: SNHLY and FYNNEI. The CDR3 loop is CASSVQGGNQPQHF. CDR3 DNA: TGTGCCAGCAGTGTCCAGGGTGGCAATCAGCCCCAGCATTTT.

The chain has TRBV6-2 or TRBV6-3 and TRBJ1-4; 8 bases line up with TRBD1. Germline V CDR1 and CDR2: MNHEY, SVGEGT. V shed 2 bases and J 8 bases; nucleotides not matched to a gene: 10. This CDR3 has 16 residues. The CDR3 protein is CASSYRLTGGGEKLFF. CDR3 bases: TGTGCCAGCAGTTACCGACTTACAGGGGGAGGCGAAAAACTGTTTTTT.

Details on this clone: The sample has other DNA sequences that encode this CDR3 too. The chain is built from TRBV24-1 and TRBJ1-5; D is perhaps TRBD1 (6 bases). This CDR3 region has 13 residues. CDR1 is KGHDR and CDR2 is SFDVKD in the germline V gene. With 5 bases removed from V and 2 bases from J, the gap between germline ends came to 6 bases. Written as DNA, the CDR3 is TGTGCCACCAGTGCAGGGGGCAATCAGCCCCAGCATTTT. It specifies CATSAGGNQPQHF.

V and J are TRBV9 and TRBJ2-7; TRBD2 matches 11 bases. The germline V gene has CDR1 SGDLS and CDR2 YYNGEE. The length of the CDR3 is 17 residues. With 4 bases clipped from V and 6 bases from J, the junction kept 15 bases outside the gene matches. The CDR3 sequence is CASSPRTGTSGTSEQYF. CDR3 coding DNA: TGTGCCAGCAGCCCGAGGACAGGGACTAGCGGTACGAGCGAGCAGTACTTC. Full variable domain (outside the CDR3, taken from reference TRBV9 and TRBJ2-7): DSGVTQTPKHLITATGQRVTLRCSPRSGDLSVYWYQQSLDQGLQFLIQYYNGEERAKGNILERFSAQQFPDLHSELNLSSLELGDSALYFCASSPRTGTSGTSEQYFGPGTRLTVT.

The chain links TRBV6-2 or TRBV6-3 to TRBJ1-5; 7 bases line up with TRBD1. The CDR3 runs 18 residues. In germline, CDR1 is MNHEY, CDR2 SVGEGT. Trimming at V came to 0 bases and at J to 1 base, leaving 9 bases not matched to a gene. The CDR3 coding sequence is TGTGCCAGCAGTTACTCGTTGGGGACAGCTTCCAGCAATCAGCCCCAGCATTTT. This encodes CASSYSLGTASSNQPQHF.

This clone has only one observation. This rearrangement joins TRBV7-4 to TRBJ2-5; maybe TRBD1 (9 bases). The CDR3 is 16 amino acids. Trimming left V 6 bases short and J 5 bases short, with 22 bases between. Germline V gene sequence: CDR1 SGHVT, CDR2 SQSDAQ. The CDR3 loop is CASRPGGTGMAETQYF. The CDR3 DNA reads TGTGCCAGCAGGCCGGGGGGGACAGGGATGGCGGAGACCCAGTACTTC.